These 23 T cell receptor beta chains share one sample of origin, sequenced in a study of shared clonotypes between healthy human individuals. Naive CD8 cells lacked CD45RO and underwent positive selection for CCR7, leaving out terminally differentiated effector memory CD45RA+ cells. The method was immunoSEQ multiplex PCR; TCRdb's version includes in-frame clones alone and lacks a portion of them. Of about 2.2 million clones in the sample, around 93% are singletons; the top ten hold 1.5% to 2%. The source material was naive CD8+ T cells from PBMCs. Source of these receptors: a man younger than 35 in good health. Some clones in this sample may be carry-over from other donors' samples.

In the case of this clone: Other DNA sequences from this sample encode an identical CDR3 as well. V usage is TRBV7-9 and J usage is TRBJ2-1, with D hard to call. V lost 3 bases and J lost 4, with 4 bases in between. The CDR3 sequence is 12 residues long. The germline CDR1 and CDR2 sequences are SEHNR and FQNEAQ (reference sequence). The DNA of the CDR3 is TGTGCCAGCAGCTTTGGGTACAATGAGCAGTTCTTC. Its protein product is CASSFGYNEQFF.

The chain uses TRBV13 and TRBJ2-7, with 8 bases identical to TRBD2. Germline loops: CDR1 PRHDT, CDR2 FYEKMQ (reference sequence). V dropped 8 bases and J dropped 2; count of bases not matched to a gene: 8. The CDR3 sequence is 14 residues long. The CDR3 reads CASRLAGSAYEQYF. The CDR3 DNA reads TGTGCCAGCCGTTTAGCGGGGTCCGCCTACGAGCAGTACTTC.

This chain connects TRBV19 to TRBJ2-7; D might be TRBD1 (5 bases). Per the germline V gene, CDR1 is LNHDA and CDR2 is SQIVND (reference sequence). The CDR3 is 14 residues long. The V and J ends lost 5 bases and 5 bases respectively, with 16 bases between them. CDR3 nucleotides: TGTGCCAGTAGTCCGACAGAGTGGGGAAACGAGCAGTACTTC. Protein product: CASSPTEWGNEQYF.

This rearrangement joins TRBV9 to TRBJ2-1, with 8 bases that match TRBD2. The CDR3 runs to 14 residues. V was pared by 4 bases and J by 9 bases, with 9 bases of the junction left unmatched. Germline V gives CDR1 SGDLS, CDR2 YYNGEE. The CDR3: CASSPLGLGSEQFF. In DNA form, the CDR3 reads TGTGCCAGCAGCCCCCTGGGACTAGGCAGTGAGCAGTTCTTC.

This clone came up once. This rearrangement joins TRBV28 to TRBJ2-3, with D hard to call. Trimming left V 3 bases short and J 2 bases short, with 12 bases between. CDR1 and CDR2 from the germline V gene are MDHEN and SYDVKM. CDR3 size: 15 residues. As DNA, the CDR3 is TGTGCCAGCAGTTTGACTCGGGTTCTCACAGATACGCAGTATTTT. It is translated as CASSLTRVLTDTQYF.

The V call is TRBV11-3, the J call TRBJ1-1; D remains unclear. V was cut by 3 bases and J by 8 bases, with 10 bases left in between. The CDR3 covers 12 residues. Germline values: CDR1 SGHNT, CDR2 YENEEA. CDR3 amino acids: CASSFDTGEAFF. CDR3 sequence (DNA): TGTGCCAGCAGCTTTGACACCGGGGAAGCTTTCTTT.

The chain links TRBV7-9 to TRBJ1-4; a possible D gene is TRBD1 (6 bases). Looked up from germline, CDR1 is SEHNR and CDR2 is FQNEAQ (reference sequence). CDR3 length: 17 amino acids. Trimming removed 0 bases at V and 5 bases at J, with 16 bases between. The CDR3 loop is CASSLAGGGPLNEKLFF. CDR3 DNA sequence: TGTGCCAGCAGCTTAGCTGGCGGGGGGCCGCTAAATGAAAAACTGTTTTTT.

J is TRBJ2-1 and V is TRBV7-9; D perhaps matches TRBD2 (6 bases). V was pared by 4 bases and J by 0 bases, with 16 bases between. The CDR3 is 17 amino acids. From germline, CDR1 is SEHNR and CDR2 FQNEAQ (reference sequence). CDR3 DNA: TGTGCCAGCAGCTCCTGGGACTCCCCAAGCTCCTACAATGAGCAGTTCTTC. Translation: CASSSWDSPSSYNEQFF.

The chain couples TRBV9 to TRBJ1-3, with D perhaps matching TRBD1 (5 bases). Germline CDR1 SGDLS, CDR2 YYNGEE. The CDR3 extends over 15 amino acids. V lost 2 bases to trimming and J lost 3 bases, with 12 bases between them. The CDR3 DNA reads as TGTGCCAGCAGCGTGTCTGGGGGGAATGGAAACACCATATATTTT. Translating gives CASSVSGGNGNTIYF.

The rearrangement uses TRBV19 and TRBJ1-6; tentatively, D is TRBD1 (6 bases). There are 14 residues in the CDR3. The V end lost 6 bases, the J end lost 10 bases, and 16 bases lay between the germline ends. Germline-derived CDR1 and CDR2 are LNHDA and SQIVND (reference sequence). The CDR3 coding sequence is TGTGCCAGTAGCCTACAGGGCAGTGCGTCACCCCTCCACTTT. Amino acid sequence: CASSLQGSASPLHF. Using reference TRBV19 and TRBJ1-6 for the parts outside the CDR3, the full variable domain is DGGITQSPKYLFRKEGQNVTLSCEQNLNHDAMYWYRQDPGQGLRLIYYSQIVNDFQKGDIAEGYSVSREKKESFPLTVTSAQKNPTAFYLCASSLQGSASPLHFGNGTRLTVT.

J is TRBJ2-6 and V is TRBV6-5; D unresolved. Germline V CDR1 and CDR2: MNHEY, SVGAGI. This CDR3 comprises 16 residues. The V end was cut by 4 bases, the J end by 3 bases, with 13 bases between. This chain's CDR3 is CASSSPGEDGANVLTF. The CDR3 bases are TGTGCCAGCAGTTCCCCGGGCGAGGATGGGGCCAACGTCCTGACTTTC.

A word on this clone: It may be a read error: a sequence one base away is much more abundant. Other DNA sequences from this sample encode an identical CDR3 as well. The CDR3 DNA follows: TGTGCCAGCAGCTTAACGGGGGGCTACGAGCAGTACTTC. This translates into CASSLTGGYEQYF. V usage is TRBV7-9 and J usage is TRBJ2-7; 7 nucleotides align to TRBD2. Trimming at V came to 2 bases and at J to 3 bases, leaving 1 base not matched to a gene. This CDR3 is 13 amino acids long. Germline loops: CDR1 SEHNR, CDR2 FQNEAQ (reference sequence).

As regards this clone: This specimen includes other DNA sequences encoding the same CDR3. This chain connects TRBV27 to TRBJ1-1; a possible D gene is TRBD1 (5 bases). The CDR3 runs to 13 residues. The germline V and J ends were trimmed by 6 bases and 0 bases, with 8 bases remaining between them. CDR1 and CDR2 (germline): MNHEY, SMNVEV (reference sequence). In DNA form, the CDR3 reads TGTGCCAGCAGAGACAGACTGAACACTGAAGCTTTCTTT. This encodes CASRDRLNTEAFF.

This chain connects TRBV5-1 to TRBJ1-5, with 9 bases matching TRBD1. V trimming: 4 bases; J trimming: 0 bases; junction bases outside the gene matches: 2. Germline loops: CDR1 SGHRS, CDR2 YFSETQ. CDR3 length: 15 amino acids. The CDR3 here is CASSPTGGSNQPQHF. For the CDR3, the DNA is TGCGCCAGCAGCCCGACAGGGGGTAGCAATCAGCCCCAGCATTTT.

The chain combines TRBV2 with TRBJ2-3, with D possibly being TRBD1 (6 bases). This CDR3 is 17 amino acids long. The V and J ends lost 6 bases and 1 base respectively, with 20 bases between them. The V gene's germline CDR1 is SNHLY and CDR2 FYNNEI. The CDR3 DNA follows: TGTGCCAGCAGCCCCGGAGTATGGGGGCCTGGCACAGATACGCAGTATTTT. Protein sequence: CASSPGVWGPGTDTQYF.

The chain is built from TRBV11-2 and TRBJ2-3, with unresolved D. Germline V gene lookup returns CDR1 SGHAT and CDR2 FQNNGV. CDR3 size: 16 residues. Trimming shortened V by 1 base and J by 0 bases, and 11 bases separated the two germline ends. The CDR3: CASSLGTELSTDTQYF. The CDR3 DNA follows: TGTGCCAGCAGCTTAGGAACGGAACTGAGCACAGATACGCAGTATTTT.

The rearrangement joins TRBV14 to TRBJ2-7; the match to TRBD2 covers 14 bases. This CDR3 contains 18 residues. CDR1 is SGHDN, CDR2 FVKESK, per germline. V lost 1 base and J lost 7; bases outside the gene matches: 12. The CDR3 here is CASSQVPGLAGGVGEQYF. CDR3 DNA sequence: TGTGCCAGCAGCCAAGTACCTGGACTAGCGGGAGGAGTAGGGGAGCAGTACTTC.

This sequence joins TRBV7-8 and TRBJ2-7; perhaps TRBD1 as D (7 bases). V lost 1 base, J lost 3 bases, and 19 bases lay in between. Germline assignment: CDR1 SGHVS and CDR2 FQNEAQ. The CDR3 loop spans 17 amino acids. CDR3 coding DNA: TGTGCCAGCAGCTTAGTAGGGGGGACAGCTTTTTTCTACGAGCAGTACTTC. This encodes CASSLVGGTAFFYEQYF.

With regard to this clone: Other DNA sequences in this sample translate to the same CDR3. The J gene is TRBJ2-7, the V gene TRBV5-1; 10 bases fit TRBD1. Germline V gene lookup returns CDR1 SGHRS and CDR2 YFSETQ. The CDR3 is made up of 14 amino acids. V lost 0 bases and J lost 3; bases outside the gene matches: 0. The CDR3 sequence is CASSLGDRGYEQYF. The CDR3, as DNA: TGCGCCAGCAGCTTGGGGGACAGGGGCTACGAGCAGTACTTC.

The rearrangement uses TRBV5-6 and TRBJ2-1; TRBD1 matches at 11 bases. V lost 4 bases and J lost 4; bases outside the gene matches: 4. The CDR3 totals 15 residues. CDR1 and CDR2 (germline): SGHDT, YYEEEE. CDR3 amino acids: CASSHGTGGYNEQFF. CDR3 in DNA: TGTGCCAGCAGCCACGGGACAGGGGGATACAATGAGCAGTTCTTC.

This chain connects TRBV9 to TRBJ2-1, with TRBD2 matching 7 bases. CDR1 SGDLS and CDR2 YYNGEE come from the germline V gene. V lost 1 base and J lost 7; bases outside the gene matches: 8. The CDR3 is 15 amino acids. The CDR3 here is CASSVSGGRSNEQFF. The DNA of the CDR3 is TGTGCCAGCAGCGTATCAGGCGGGAGAAGTAATGAGCAGTTCTTC.

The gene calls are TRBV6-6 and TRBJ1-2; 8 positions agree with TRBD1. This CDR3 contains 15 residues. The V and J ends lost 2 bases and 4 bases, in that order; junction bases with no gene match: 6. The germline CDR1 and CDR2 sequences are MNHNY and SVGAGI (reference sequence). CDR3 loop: CASSYGLGTGYGYTF. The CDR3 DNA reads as TGTGCCAGCAGTTACGGCTTGGGGACAGGCTATGGCTACACCTTC.

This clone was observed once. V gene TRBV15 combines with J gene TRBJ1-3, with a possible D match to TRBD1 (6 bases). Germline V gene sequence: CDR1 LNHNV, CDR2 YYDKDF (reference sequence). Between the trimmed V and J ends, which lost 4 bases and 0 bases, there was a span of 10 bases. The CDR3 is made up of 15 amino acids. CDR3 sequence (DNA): TGTGCCACCAGCAAGACAGGAACCTCTGGAAACACCATATATTTT. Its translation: CATSKTGTSGNTIYF.